The 9 T cell receptor beta chains reported below all come from one sample, sequenced in a study of radiation and T cells in renal cell carcinoma. Noted treatment: treatment-naive control, cytoreductive nephrectomy. Here immunoSEQ multiplex PCR was the method, and the copy in TCRdb shows in-frame clones only, minus some. The table has 8,000 to 10,000 clones, roughly 63% seen once. This specimen was tumor tissue, taken from a patient whose treatment was nephrectomy without radiotherapy. These TCRs come from a man in his sixties with renal cell carcinoma.

The genes are TRBV11-2 and TRBJ2-7; 7 bases are a match to TRBD1. CDR1 and CDR2 (germline): SGHAT, FQNNGV. The CDR3 has 15 residues. Trimming at V came to 4 bases and at J to 6 bases, leaving 12 bases not matched to a gene. Here the CDR3 DNA reads TGTGCCAGCAGCTCGTCGGACAGGAGTGGAGGCGAGCAGTACTTC. It specifies CASSSSDRSGGEQYF.

The chain combines TRBV11-2 with TRBJ2-3, with a tentative D call TRBD2 (5 bases). The V end was cut by 4 bases, the J end by 1 base, with 12 bases between. The CDR3 is 15 amino acids. The germline CDR1 and CDR2 sequences are SGHAT and FQNNGV. The CDR3 DNA reads as TGTGCCAGCAGCTCAAGCGGTTTCCGCACAGATACGCAGTATTTT. This gives the protein CASSSSGFRTDTQYF.

This clone was counted between two and nine times. The chain joins TRBV30 to TRBJ2-2, with 9 nucleotides matching TRBD1. This CDR3 spans 15 amino acids. Per the germline V gene, CDR1 is GTSNPN and CDR2 is SVGIG (reference sequence). V shed 3 bases and J 1 base; nucleotides not matched to a gene: 3. CDR3 nucleotide sequence: TGTGCCTGGAGGAACAGGGGGCTGAACACCGGGGAGCTGTTTTTT. Encoded protein: CAWRNRGLNTGELFF.

The gene calls are TRBV7-2 and TRBJ2-3; D is unclear. The CDR3 covers 12 residues. Per germline, CDR1 SGHTA and CDR2 FQGNSA. V dropped 2 bases and J dropped 4 bases, with 4 bases sitting between them. CDR3: CASSLYPDTQYF. The CDR3 DNA reads TGTGCCAGCAGCTTATATCCAGATACGCAGTATTTT.

The chain joins TRBV20-1 to TRBJ2-7; D not resolved. V lost 6 bases, J lost 3 bases, and 0 bases lay in between. This CDR3 spans 8 amino acids. Germline V gene lookup returns CDR1 DFQATT and CDR2 SNEGSKA (reference sequence). CDR3 coding DNA: TGCAGTGCCTACGAGCAGTACTTC. Its protein is CSAYEQYF.

V is TRBV4-2 and J is TRBJ1-1; TRBD1 might be the D (6 bases). Germline loops: CDR1 LGHNA, CDR2 YNFKEQ. The CDR3 is 17 residues long. The germline V and J ends were trimmed by 0 bases and 1 base, with 15 bases remaining between them. The CDR3 sequence is CASSQDGTNRGNTEAFF. In DNA form, the CDR3 reads TGTGCCAGCAGCCAAGATGGGACAAACAGAGGGAACACTGAAGCTTTCTTT.

The J gene is TRBJ1-6, the V gene TRBV28, with 8 bases identical to TRBD1. The CDR3 consists of 15 residues. The J segment lost 9 bases and the V segment lost 6 bases, leaving 10 bases of the junction unmatched. Germline V gives CDR1 MDHEN, CDR2 SYDVKM. Here the CDR3 DNA reads TGTGCCAGCAGCCGGCAGGACAGGGAAGTTTCACCCCTCCACTTT. Amino acid sequence: CASSRQDREVSPLHF.

The chain employs TRBV7-8 and TRBJ1-5; 9 positions match TRBD1. The germline CDR1 and CDR2 sequences are SGHVS and FQNEAQ. The CDR3 contains 14 residues. With 6 bases clipped from V and 3 bases from J, the junction kept 3 bases outside the gene matches. The CDR3 loop is CASRRTGVNQPQHF. CDR3 DNA sequence: TGTGCCAGCAGACGGACAGGGGTCAATCAGCCCCAGCATTTT. Using reference TRBV7-8 and TRBJ1-5 for the parts outside the CDR3, the full variable domain is GAGVSQSPRYKVAKRGQDVALRCDPISGHVSLFWYQQALGQGPEFLTYFQNEAQLDKSGLPSDRFFAERPEGSVSTLKIQRTQQEDSAVYLCASRRTGVNQPQHFGDGTRLSIL.

The V gene is TRBV18, the J gene TRBJ1-4; 8 bases align to TRBD1. From germline, CDR1 is KGHSH and CDR2 LQKENI. V dropped 0 bases and J dropped 8; count of bases not matched to a gene: 5. The CDR3 is 15 residues long. The CDR3 reads CASSPPGTGREKLFF. As DNA, the CDR3 is TGTGCCAGCTCACCACCCGGGACAGGACGGGAAAAACTGTTTTTT. The full variable domain, completed using reference TRBV18 and TRBJ1-4, is NAGVMQNPRHLVRRRGQEARLRCSPMKGHSHVYWYRQLPEEGLKFMVYLQKENIIDESGMPKERFSAEFPKEGPSILRIQQVVRGDSAAYFCASSPPGTGREKLFFGSGTQLSVL.